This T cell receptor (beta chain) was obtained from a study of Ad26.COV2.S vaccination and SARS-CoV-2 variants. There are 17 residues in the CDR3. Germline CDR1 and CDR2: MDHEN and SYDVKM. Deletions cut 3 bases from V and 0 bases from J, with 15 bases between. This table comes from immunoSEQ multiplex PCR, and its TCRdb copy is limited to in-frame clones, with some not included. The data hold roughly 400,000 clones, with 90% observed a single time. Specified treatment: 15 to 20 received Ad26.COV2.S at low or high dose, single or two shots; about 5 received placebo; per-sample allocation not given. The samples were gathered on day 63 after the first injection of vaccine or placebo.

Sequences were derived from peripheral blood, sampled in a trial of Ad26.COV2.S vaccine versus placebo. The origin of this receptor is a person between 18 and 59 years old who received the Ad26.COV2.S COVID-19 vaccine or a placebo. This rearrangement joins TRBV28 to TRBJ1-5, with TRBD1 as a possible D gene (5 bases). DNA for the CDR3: TGTGCCAGCAGTTTTTCCCGGGGACCGGTTAGCAATCAGCCCCAGCATTTT. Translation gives CASSFSRGPVSNQPQHF.